Many counts were recorded for the clone carrying this T cell receptor beta chain. Germline CDR1 is SGHTA and CDR2 is FQGTGA. Trimming removed 5 bases from V and 4 bases from J; junction bases left unmatched: 8. CDR3 length: 14 residues. The data belong to a study of Graves' ophthalmopathy and Graves' hyperthyroidism. Hyperthyroidism patients were newly diagnosed, ill under 2 months, and aged 18 to 65 years. RNA transcripts were the template, and TCR beta CDR3 regions were amplified from them. HTBI primers primed a first-round RT-PCR, and a second-round multiplex PCR followed. MiXCR was run by TCRdb on the multiplex PCR reads, yielding one entry per CDR3 protein. The data hold roughly 400,000 distinct CDR3 sequences, with just over 15% observed a single time.

Sequencing was carried out using peripheral blood. The chain recombines TRBV7-3 with TRBJ2-7; 7 bases are shared with TRBD2. This sequence originates from a woman aged 18-29 years with stable Graves' hyperthyroidism. The CDR3 loop reads CASSPGLEGYEQYF. CDR3 bases: TGTGCCAGCAGCCCAGGACTAGAGGGGTACGAGCAGTACTTC.